This T cell receptor beta chain comes out of a study of T cell changes during pregnancy in multiple sclerosis. Clones were read by immunoSEQ multiplex PCR, and TCRdb kept only the in-frame ones, dropping some. The sample holds roughly 110,000 clones, more than 80% seen once. The CDR3 totals 14 residues. Germline V lookup: CDR1 ENHRY, CDR2 SYGVKD. The V and J ends lost 2 bases and 3 bases respectively, with 8 bases between them. This clone occurred once. The source of this sequence is a female donor with multiple sclerosis, enrolled in a pregnancy study. The gene calls are TRBV10-3 and TRBJ1-5, with a possible D match to TRBD1 (5 bases). The starting material was peripheral blood, obtained before pregnancy. For the CDR3, the DNA is TGTGCCATCAGTGAGACAGGTCCCAATCAGCCCCAGCATTTT. Its protein product is CAISETGPNQPQHF.